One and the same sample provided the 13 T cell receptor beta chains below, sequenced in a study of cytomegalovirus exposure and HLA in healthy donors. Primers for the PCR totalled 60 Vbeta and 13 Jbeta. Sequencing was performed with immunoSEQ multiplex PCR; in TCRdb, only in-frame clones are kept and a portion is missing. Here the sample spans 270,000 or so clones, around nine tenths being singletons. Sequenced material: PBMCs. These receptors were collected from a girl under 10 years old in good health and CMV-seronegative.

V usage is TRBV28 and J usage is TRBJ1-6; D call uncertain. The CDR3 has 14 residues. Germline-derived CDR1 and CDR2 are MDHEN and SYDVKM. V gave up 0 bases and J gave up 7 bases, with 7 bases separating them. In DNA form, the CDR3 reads TGTGCCAGCAGTTTATGGGGCGGGAATTCACCCCTCCACTTT. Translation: CASSLWGGNSPLHF.

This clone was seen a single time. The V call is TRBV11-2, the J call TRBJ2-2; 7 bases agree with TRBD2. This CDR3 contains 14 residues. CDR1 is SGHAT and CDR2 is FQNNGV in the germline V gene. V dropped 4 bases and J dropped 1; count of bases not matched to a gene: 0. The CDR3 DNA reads TGTGCCAGCAGCTCTAGCGGGAACACCGGGGAGCTGTTTTTT. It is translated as CASSSSGNTGELFF.

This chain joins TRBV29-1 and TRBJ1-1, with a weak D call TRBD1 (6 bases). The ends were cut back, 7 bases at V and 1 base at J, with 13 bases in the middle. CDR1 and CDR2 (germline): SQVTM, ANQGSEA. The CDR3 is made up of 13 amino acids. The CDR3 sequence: CSAHRVGNTEAFF. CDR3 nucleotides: TGCAGCGCCCACAGGGTGGGGAACACTGAAGCTTTCTTT. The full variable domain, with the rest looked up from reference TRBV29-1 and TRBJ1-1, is SAVISQKPSRDICQRGTSLTIQCQVDSQVTMMFWYRQQPGQSLTLIATANQGSEATYESGFVIDKFPISRPNLTFSTLTVSNMSPEDSSIYLCSAHRVGNTEAFFGQGTRLTVV.

CDR3 DNA: TGTGCCAGCAGTCGACAGGGGGCACCCTTCTATGGCTACACCTTC. Residues: CASSRQGAPFYGYTF. V is TRBV6-1 and J is TRBJ1-2, with 10 bases that match TRBD1. This CDR3 contains 15 residues. V was pared by 5 bases and J by 4 bases, with 7 bases of the junction left unmatched. Germline V gene lookup returns CDR1 MNHNS and CDR2 SASEGT.

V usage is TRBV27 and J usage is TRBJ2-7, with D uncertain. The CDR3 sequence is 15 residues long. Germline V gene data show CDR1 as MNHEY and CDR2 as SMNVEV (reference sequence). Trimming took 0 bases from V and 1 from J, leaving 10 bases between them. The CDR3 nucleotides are TGTGCCAGCAGTTTATCCCGAGAATATTCCTACGAGCAGTACTTC. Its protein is CASSLSREYSYEQYF.

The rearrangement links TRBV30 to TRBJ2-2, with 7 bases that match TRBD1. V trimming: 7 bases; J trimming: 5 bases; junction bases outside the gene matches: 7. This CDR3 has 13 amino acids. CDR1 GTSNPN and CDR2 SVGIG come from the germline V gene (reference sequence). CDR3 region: CASPDRATGELFF. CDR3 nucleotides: TGTGCCTCCCCAGACAGGGCGACCGGGGAGCTGTTTTTT.

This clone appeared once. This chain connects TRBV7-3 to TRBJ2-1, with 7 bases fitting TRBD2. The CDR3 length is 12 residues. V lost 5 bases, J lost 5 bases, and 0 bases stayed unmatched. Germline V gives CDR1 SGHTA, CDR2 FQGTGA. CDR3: CASSRGDNEQFF. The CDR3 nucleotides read TGTGCCAGCAGCCGGGGGGACAATGAGCAGTTCTTC.

CDR3: CASSESTNSPLHF. The DNA of the CDR3 is TGCGCCAGCAGTGAGTCGACAAATTCACCCCTCCACTTT. The chain has TRBV10-2 and TRBJ1-6; D is ambiguous. This CDR3 is 13 amino acids long. The V end lost 0 bases, the J end lost 7 bases, and 4 bases lay between the germline ends. Germline assignment: CDR1 WSHSY and CDR2 SAAADI.

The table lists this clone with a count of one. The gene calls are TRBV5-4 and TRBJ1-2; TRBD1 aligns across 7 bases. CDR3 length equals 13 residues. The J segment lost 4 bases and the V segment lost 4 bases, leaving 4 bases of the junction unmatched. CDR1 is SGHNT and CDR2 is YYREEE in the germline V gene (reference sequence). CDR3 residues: CASSQQGSYGYTF. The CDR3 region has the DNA TGTGCCAGCAGCCAACAGGGGTCCTATGGCTACACCTTC. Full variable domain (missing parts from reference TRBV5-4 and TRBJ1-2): ETGVTQSPTHLIKTRGQQVTLRCSSQSGHNTVSWYQQALGQGPQFIFQYYREEENGRGNFPPRFSGLQFPNYSSELNVNALELDDSALYLCASSQQGSYGYTFGSGTRLTVV.

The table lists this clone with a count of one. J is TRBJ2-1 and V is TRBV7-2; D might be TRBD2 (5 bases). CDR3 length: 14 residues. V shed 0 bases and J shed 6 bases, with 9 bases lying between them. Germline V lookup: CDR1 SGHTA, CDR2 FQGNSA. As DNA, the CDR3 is TGTGCCAGCAGCTTAGCCGGGATTACCAATGAGCAGTTCTTC. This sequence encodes CASSLAGITNEQFF.

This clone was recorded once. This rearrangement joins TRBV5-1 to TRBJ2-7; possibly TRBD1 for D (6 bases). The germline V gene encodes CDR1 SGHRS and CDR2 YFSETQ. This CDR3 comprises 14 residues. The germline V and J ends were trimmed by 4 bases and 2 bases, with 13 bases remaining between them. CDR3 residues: CASSRTGLPYEQYF. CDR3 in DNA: TGCGCCAGCAGCCGCACAGGGCTACCCTACGAGCAGTACTTC.

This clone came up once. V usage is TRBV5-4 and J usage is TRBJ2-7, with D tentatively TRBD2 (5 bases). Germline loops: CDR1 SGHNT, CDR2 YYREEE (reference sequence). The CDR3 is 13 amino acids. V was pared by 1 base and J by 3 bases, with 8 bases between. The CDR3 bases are TGTGCCAGCAGCTTGAAAAGCGGCTACGAGCAGTACTTC. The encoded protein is CASSLKSGYEQYF.

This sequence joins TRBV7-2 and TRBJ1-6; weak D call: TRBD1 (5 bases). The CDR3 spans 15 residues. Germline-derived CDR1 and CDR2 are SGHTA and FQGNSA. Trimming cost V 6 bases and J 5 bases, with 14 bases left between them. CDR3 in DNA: TGTGCCAGCAGTCCAGACAGAAATAATAATTCACCCCTCCACTTT. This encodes CASSPDRNNNSPLHF.